This T cell receptor (beta chain) is from a study of blood T cell repertoires in COVID-19. On the study more broadly: From the United States, Italy and Spain came samples of acute and convalescent COVID-19.

Germline values: CDR1 MNHEY, CDR2 SVGAGI. The CDR3 is 13 amino acids. Trimming removed 4 bases from V and 7 bases from J, with 13 bases in between. As processed by the authors: Estimates of nucleated cell counts were drawn from the amplification of reference gene primers. Generated by immunoSEQ multiplex PCR, the TCRdb table keeps only in-frame clones and is missing some. V and J calls and clone size are copied from that table; D and trimming were computed from the DNA. The repertoire holds about 130,000 clones, roughly 86% seen once, with approximately 20% in the top ten. Sequencing input: peripheral blood. This chain joins TRBV6-5 and TRBJ1-2; D is possibly TRBD1 (5 bases). The sequence was obtained from a woman aged 50 to 60 who had recovered from COVID-19. CDR3 amino acids: CASSFLQGSGYTF. The CDR3 DNA reads as TGTGCCAGCAGTTTTCTTCAGGGCTCTGGCTACACCTTC.